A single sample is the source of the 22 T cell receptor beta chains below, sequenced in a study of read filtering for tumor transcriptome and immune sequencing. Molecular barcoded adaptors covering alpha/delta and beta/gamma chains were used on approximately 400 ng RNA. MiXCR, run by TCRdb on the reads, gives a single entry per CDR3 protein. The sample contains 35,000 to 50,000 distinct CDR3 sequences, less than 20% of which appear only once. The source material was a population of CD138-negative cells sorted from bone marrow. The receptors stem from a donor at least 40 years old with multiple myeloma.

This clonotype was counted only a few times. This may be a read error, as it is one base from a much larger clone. The DNA for the CDR3 is TGCGCCAGCAGCAGTCGCACCGGGACTAGATACGATGATCAGTTCTTC. This sequence encodes CASSSRTGTRYDDQFF. This chain joins TRBV4-3 and TRBJ2-1, with 8 bases that match TRBD2. The germline V gene encodes CDR1 LGHNA and CDR2 YSLEER. CDR3 length: 16 amino acids.

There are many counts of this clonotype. The CDR3: CASSPWSGGEQYF. In DNA form, the CDR3 reads TGTGCCAGCAGTCCGTGGAGTGGGGGCGAGCAGTACTTC. The chain joins TRBV2 to TRBJ2-7, with D perhaps being TRBD1 or TRBD2 (5 bases each). The CDR3 contains 13 residues. Germline CDR1 reads SNHLY; CDR2 reads FYNNEI. V lost 5 bases, J lost 6 bases, and 14 bases lay in between.

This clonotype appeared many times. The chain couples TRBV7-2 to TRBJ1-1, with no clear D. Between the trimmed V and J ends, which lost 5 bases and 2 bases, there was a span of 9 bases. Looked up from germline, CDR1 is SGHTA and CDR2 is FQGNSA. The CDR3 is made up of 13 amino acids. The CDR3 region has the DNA TGTGCCAGCAGCGGTAGGGCCAACACTGAAGCTTTCTTT. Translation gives CASSGRANTEAFF.

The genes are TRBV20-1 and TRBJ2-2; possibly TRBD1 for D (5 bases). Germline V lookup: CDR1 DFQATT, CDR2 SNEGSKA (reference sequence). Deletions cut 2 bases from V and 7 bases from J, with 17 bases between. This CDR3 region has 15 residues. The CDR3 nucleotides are TGCAGTGCTAGACTTCAGGGTAATCTAGGCGGGGAGCTGTTTTTT. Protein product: CSARLQGNLGGELFF.

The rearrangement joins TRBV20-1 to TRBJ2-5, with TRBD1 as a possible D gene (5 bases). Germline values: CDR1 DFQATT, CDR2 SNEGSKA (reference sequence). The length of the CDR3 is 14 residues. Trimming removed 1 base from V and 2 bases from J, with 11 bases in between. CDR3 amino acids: CSARGATEQETQYF. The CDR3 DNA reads TGCAGTGCTAGAGGAGCGACAGAGCAAGAGACCCAGTACTTC.

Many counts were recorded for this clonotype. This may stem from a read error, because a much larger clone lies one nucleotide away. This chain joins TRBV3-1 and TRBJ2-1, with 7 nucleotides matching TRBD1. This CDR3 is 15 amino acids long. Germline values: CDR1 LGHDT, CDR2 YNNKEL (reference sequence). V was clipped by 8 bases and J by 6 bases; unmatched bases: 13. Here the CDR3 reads CASRLGQVRSNEQFF. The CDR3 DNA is TGTGCCAGCCGCCTCGGACAGGTTCGGTCCAATGAGCAGTTCTTC.

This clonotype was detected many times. The CDR3 coding sequence is TGTGCCAGCAGCAAGGGGACCAAATCCTACGAGCAGTACTTC. This sequence encodes CASSKGTKSYEQYF. The chain recombines TRBV21-1 with TRBJ2-7; TRBD1, as called in the table, went unchecked against the DNA. TRBV21-1 is listed as a pseudogene. CDR3 length: 14 amino acids.

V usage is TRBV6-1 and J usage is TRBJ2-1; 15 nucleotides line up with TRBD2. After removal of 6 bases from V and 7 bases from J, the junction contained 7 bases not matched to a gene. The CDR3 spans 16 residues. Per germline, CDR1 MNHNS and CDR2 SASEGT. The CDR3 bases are TGTGCCAGCAGAAAACTCGGGACTAGCGGGAGGAATGAGCAGTTCTTC. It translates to CASRKLGTSGRNEQFF.

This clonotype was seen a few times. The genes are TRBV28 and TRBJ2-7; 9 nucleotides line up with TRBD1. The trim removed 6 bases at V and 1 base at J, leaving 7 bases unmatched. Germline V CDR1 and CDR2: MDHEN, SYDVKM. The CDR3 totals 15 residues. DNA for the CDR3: TGTGCCAGCAGACGGACAGGGGATCTTTCCTACGAGCAGTACTTC. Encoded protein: CASRRTGDLSYEQYF.

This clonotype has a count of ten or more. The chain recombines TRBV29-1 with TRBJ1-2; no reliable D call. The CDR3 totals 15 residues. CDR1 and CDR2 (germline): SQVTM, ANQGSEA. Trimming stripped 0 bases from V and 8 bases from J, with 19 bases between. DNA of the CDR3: TGCAGCGTTGAAGATCTGAGCCTATCGTCCGGCGGCTACACCTTC. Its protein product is CSVEDLSLSSGGYTF.

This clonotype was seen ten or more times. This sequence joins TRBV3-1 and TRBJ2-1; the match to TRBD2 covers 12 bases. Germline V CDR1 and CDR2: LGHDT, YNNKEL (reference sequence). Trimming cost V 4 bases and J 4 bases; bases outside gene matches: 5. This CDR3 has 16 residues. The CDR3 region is CASSPWTSGDYNEQFF. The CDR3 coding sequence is TGTGCCAGCAGCCCCTGGACTAGCGGGGATTACAATGAGCAGTTCTTC.

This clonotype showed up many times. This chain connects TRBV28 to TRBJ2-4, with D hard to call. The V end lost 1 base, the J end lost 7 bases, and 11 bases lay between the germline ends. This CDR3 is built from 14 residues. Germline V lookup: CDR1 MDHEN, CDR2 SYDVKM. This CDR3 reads CASSLSVAANIQYF. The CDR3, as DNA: TGTGCCAGCAGTTTATCCGTGGCAGCGAACATTCAGTACTTC.

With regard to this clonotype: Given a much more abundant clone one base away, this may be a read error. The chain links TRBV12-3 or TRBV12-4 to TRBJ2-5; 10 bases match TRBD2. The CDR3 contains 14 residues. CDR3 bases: TGTGCCACCCGGACTAGCGGTTCCCAAGAGGCCCAGTACTTC. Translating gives CATRTSGSQEAQYF.

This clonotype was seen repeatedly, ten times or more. The CDR3 loop is CASSPWTSGEDTQYF. In DNA form, the CDR3 reads TGTGCCAGCAGTCCGTGGACTAGCGGGGAAGATACGCAGTATTTT. The chain carries TRBV28 and TRBJ2-3; 12 bases fit TRBD2. V gave up 5 bases and J gave up 5 bases; unmatched junction bases: 5. Germline-derived CDR1 and CDR2 are MDHEN and SYDVKM. This CDR3 is built from 15 residues.

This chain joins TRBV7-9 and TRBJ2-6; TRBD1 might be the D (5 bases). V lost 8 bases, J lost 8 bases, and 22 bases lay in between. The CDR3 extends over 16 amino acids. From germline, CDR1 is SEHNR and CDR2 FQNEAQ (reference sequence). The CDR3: CASHFPGRPDPNVLTF. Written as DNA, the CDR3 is TGTGCCAGCCACTTCCCAGGGCGGCCGGACCCCAACGTCCTGACTTTC.

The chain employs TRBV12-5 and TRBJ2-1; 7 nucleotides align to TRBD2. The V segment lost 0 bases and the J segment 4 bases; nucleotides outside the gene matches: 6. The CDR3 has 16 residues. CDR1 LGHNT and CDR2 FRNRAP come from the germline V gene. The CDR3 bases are TGTGCTAGTGGTTTGGTTGGGCTAGCGGAGTACAATGAGCAGTTCTTC. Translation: CASGLVGLAEYNEQFF.

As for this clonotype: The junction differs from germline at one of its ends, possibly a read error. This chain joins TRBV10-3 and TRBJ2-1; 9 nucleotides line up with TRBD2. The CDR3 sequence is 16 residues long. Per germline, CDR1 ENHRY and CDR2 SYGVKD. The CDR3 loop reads CAISDTLAGTYSEQFF. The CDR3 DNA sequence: TGTGCCATCAGTGATACCCTAGCGGGGACTTACAGTGAGCAGTTCTTC.

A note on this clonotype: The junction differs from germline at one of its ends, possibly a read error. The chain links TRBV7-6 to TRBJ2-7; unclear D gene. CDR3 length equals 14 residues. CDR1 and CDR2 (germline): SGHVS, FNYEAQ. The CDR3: CASSTDGSSYEQCF. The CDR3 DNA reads TGTGCCAGCAGCACGGACGGAAGCTCCTACGAGCAGTGCTTC. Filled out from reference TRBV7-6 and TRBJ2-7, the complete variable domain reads GAGVSQSPRYKVTKRGQDVALRCDPISGHVSLYWYRQALGQGPEFLTYFNYEAQQDKSGLPNDRFSAERPEGSISTLTIQRTEQRDSAMYRCASSTDGSSYEQCFGPGTRLTVT.

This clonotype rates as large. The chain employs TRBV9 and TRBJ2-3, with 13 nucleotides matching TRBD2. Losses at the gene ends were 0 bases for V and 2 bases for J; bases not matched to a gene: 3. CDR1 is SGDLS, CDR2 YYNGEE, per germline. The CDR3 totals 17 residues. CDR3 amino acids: CASSVDGLAGATDTQYF. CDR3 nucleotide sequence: TGTGCCAGCAGCGTAGATGGACTAGCGGGAGCCACAGATACGCAGTATTTT.

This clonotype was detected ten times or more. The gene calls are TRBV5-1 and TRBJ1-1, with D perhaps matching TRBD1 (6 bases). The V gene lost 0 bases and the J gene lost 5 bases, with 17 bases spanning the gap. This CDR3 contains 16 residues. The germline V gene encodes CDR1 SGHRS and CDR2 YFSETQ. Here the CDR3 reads CASSLEAGEGTTEAFF. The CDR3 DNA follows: TGCGCCAGCAGCTTGGAGGCAGGGGAGGGTACAACTGAAGCTTTCTTT. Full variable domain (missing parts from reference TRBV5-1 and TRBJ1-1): KAGVTQTPRYLIKTRGQQVTLSCSPISGHRSVSWYQQTPGQGLQFLFEYFSETQRNKGNFPGRFSGRQFSNSRSEMNVSTLELGDSALYLCASSLEAGEGTTEAFFGQGTRLTVV.

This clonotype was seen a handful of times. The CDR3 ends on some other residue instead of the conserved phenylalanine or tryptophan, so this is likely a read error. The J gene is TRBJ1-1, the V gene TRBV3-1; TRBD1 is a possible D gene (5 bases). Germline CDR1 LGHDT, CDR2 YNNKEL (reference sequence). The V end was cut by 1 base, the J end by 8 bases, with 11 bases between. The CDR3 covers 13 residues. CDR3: CASSQGDVSEAFL. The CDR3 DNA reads TGTGCCAGCAGCCAAGGGGACGTATCCGAAGCTTTCCTT.

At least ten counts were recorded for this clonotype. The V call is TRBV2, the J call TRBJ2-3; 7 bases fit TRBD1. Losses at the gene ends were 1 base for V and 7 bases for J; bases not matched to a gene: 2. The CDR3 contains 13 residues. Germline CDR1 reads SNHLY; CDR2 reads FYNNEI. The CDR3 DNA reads TGTGCCAGCAGTGAAGTAGGGGGCCATACGCAGTATTTT. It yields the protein CASSEVGGHTQYF.